The T cell receptor beta chain under discussion was sequenced for a study of T-cell reconstitution after alpha-beta-depleted transplantation in children. The table lists this clonotype with many counts. Preparation of the TCRbeta library used unique molecular identifiers. MiXCR, applied by TCRdb to the PCR reads, yields one record per CDR3 protein. This table has approximately 240,000 distinct CDR3 sequences, 8% to 10% appearing once. The clonotype was recovered from a human donor who donated a stem cell graft to a child with acute lymphoblastic leukemia. The sample consisted of PBMCs from the stem cell graft donor, taken from the stem cell graft.

The CDR3 protein is CASSLSRGQNTGELFF. CDR3 nucleotide sequence: TGTGCCAGCAGTTTATCGAGGGGACAGAACACCGGGGAGCTGTTTTTT. The chain is built from TRBV27 and TRBJ2-2, with a tentative D call TRBD1 (6 bases). Trimming cost V 0 bases and J 1 base, with 9 bases left between them. Looked up from germline, CDR1 is MNHEY and CDR2 is SMNVEV (reference sequence). The CDR3 has 16 residues.